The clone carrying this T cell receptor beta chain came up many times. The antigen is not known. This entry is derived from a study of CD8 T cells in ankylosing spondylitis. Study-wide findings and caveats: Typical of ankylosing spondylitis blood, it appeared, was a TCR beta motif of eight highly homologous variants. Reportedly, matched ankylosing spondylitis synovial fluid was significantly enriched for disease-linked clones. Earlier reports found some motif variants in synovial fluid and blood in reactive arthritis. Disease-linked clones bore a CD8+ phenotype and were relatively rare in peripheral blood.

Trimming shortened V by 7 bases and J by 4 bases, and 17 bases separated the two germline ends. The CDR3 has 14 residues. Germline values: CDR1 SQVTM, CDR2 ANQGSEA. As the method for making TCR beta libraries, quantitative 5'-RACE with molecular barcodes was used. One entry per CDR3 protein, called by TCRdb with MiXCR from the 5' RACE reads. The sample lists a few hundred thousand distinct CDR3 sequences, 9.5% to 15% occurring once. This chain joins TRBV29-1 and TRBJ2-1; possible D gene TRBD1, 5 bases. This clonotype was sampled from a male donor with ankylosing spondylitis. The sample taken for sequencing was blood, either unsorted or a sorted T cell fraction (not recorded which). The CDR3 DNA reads TGCAGCGCACAAAGGGGCGGAAAGTACAATGAGCAGTTCTTC. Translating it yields CSAQRGGKYNEQFF.